This T cell receptor beta chain was sequenced during a study of blood T cell repertoires in COVID-19. The overall study: Sites across the United States, Italy and Spain contributed samples from acute and convalescent COVID-19.

Cohort allocation depended upon clinical history that participants reported. The study counted Cohort 3 donors as recovered given two negative PCRs, clearance, or symptom resolution. Repertoires were generated with immunoSEQ multiplex PCR, while TCRdb's copy carries only in-frame clones and drops some. The data hold almost 200,000 clones, with about 90% observed a single time. Germline CDR1 is SGHRS and CDR2 is YFSETQ. Losses at the gene ends were 5 bases for V and 5 bases for J; bases not matched to a gene: 11. The CDR3 sequence is 16 residues long. Sequencing was done on a sample of PBMCs or T cells enriched from blood (not recorded which). The source of this sequence is a woman aged 18-29 years who had recovered from COVID-19. J is TRBJ2-2 and V is TRBV5-1; 8 bases fit TRBD1. The CDR3 spells CASRPPGQAQTGELFF. In DNA form, the CDR3 reads TGCGCCAGCAGACCCCCGGGACAGGCTCAAACCGGGGAGCTGTTTTTT.